These T cell receptor beta chains were read from a single sample in a study of blood T cell repertoires in COVID-19. Generated by immunoSEQ multiplex PCR, the TCRdb table keeps only in-frame clones and is missing some. The table includes roughly 250,000 clones, approximately 79% detected once. The sequenced sample was peripheral blood. The receptors shown here come from a woman aged 40 to 55 with active or convalescent COVID-19. The CDR3 runs from the conserved cysteine through the conserved F or W. Fields, in order: clone size, J gene, V gene, D gene, CDR3 length, CDR3 protein, CDR3 DNA. The D gene is left open where the match is weak. Not all rows give a size; the values are once, few, many and, for expanded clones, a class.

size: -
J: TRBJ1-6
V: TRBV15
D: -
length: 14
CDR3: CATSVRQADSPLHF
DNA: TGTGCCACCAGCGTCAGACAGGCTGATTCACCCCTCCACTTT

size: -
J: TRBJ2-2
V: TRBV6-2/TRBV6-3
D: -
length: 15
CDR3: CASSSTRPPTGELFF
DNA: TGTGCCAGCAGCTCTACCCGCCCCCCTACCGGGGAGCTGTTTTTT

size: -
J: TRBJ1-4
V: TRBV5-5
D: TRBD1
length: 14
CDR3: CASTMTGGDEKLFF
DNA: TGTGCCAGCACCATGACAGGGGGCGATGAAAAACTGTTTTTT

size: -
J: TRBJ1-2
V: TRBV19
D: -
length: 12
CDR3: CASMEGANGYTF
DNA: TGTGCCAGTATGGAAGGGGCAAATGGCTACACCTTC

size: -
J: TRBJ2-5
V: TRBV11-2
D: TRBD2
length: 16
CDR3: CASSLAGGGDQETQYF
DNA: TGTGCCAGCAGCTTAGCTGGCGGGGGGGACCAAGAGACCCAGTACTTC

size: -
J: TRBJ1-6
V: TRBV5-1
D: -
length: 15
CDR3: CASSSSGPNNSPLHF
DNA: TGCGCCAGCAGCTCCTCAGGGCCTAATAATTCACCCCTCCACTTT

size: -
J: TRBJ2-5
V: TRBV12-3/TRBV12-4
D: -
length: 13
CDR3: CASSLRGWETQYF
DNA: TGTGCCAGCAGCTTAAGGGGGTGGGAGACCCAGTACTTC

size: -
J: TRBJ2-1
V: TRBV6-5
D: -
length: 14
CDR3: CATRGDSSYNEQFF
DNA: TGTGCCACCAGGGGGGACAGCTCCTACAATGAGCAGTTCTTC

size: -
J: TRBJ1-1
V: TRBV10-2
D: -
length: 15
CDR3: CAISRGGVGYTEAFF
DNA: TGCGCCATCTCGCGGGGGGGCGTAGGGTACACTGAAGCTTTCTTT

size: -
J: TRBJ1-5
V: TRBV4-2
D: -
length: 16
CDR3: CASSQDMGGAVQPQHF
DNA: TGTGCCAGCAGCCAAGACATGGGAGGGGCGGTTCAGCCCCAGCATTTT

size: -
J: TRBJ1-6
V: TRBV6-5
D: -
length: 13
CDR3: CASTGTTNSPLHF
DNA: TGTGCCAGCACCGGGACAACGAATTCACCCCTCCACTTT

size: once
J: TRBJ1-4
V: TRBV29-1
D: TRBD1
length: 14
CDR3: CSVGTGGVNEKLFF
DNA: TGCAGCGTCGGGACAGGGGGGGTCAATGAAAAACTGTTTTTT

size: -
J: TRBJ2-1
V: TRBV19
D: TRBD1
length: 14
CDR3: CASKDRGEGNEQFF
DNA: TGTGCCAGTAAAGACAGGGGAGAAGGCAATGAGCAGTTCTTC

size: -
J: TRBJ1-5
V: TRBV5-6
D: -
length: 14
CDR3: CASSFGVSNQPQHF
DNA: TGTGCCAGCAGCTTCGGAGTAAGCAATCAGCCCCAGCATTTT

size: -
J: TRBJ1-1
V: TRBV7-3
D: -
length: 15
CDR3: CASSLRLGENTEAFF
DNA: TGTGCCAGCAGCTTAAGGTTAGGGGAAAACACTGAAGCTTTCTTT

size: -
J: TRBJ2-1
V: TRBV15
D: -
length: 16
CDR3: CATSTPGGGLRNEQFF
DNA: TGTGCCACCAGCACCCCTGGGGGGGGCCTGAGAAATGAGCAGTTCTTC

size: -
J: TRBJ1-5
V: TRBV6-1
D: -
length: 12
CDR3: CASSEVGGAQHF
DNA: TGTGCCAGCAGTGAAGTTGGGGGGGCCCAGCATTTT

size: -
J: TRBJ1-1
V: TRBV7-2
D: TRBD1
length: 14
CDR3: CASSLEGQGTEAFF
DNA: TGTGCCAGCAGCTTGGAGGGACAGGGGACTGAAGCTTTCTTT

size: -
J: TRBJ2-3
V: TRBV9
D: TRBD2
length: 16
CDR3: CASSAESGGATDTQYF
DNA: TGTGCCAGCAGCGCTGAGAGCGGGGGGGCAACAGATACGCAGTATTTT

size: many
J: TRBJ2-7
V: TRBV5-1
D: -
length: 14
CDR3: CASSFLGGTYEQYF
DNA: TGCGCCAGCAGCTTTCTCGGCGGAACCTACGAGCAGTACTTC

size: -
J: TRBJ1-5
V: TRBV29-1
D: -
length: 13
CDR3: CSVRMDTSAPQHF
DNA: TGCAGCGTTCGAATGGACACCTCGGCGCCCCAGCATTTT

size: -
J: TRBJ1-3
V: TRBV5-1
D: -
length: 15
CDR3: CASSFAGIAGNTIYF
DNA: TGCGCCAGCAGCTTCGCAGGGATCGCTGGAAACACCATATATTTT

size: -
J: TRBJ1-4
V: TRBV2
D: TRBD1
length: 15
CDR3: CASSQEGDRVEKLFF
DNA: TGTGCCAGCAGCCAAGAAGGGGACAGGGTCGAAAAACTGTTTTTT

size: -
J: TRBJ1-1
V: TRBV11-2
D: -
length: 12
CDR3: CASSLGPAEAFF
DNA: TGTGCCAGCAGCTTAGGTCCAGCTGAAGCTTTCTTT

size: -
J: TRBJ1-4
V: TRBV29-1
D: TRBD1
length: 14
CDR3: CSVDGTGLNEKLFF
DNA: TGCAGCGTTGATGGGACAGGGCTTAATGAAAAACTGTTTTTT

size: -
J: TRBJ1-1
V: TRBV18
D: -
length: 13
CDR3: CASASGRDTEAFF
DNA: TGTGCCAGCGCCTCCGGGAGGGACACTGAAGCTTTCTTT

size: -
J: TRBJ1-6
V: TRBV27
D: -
length: 14
CDR3: CASRMTVLGSPLHF
DNA: TGTGCCAGCAGGATGACAGTTTTAGGCTCACCCCTCCACTTT

size: -
J: TRBJ1-1
V: TRBV3-1/TRBV3-2
D: -
length: 13
CDR3: CATAGVMNTEAFF
DNA: TGTGCCACCGCGGGGGTCATGAACACTGAAGCTTTCTTT

size: -
J: TRBJ1-2
V: TRBV12-3/TRBV12-4
D: -
length: 13
CDR3: CASSLSEQRSYTF
DNA: TGTGCCAGCAGTTTATCGGAGCAAAGGAGCTACACCTTC

size: -
J: TRBJ2-1
V: TRBV27
D: -
length: 16
CDR3: CASSLRLGGSYNEQFF
DNA: TGTGCCAGCAGTTTAAGGCTAGGAGGGTCCTACAATGAGCAGTTCTTC

size: -
J: TRBJ1-2
V: TRBV28
D: -
length: 14
CDR3: CASSSMGARWGYTF
DNA: TGTGCCAGCAGTTCCATGGGGGCCCGGTGGGGCTACACCTTC